Below, 25 T cell receptor beta chains from the same sample are listed, as sequenced in a study of cytomegalovirus exposure and HLA in healthy donors. Both 60 Vbeta primers and 13 Jbeta primers went into the PCR. The repertoire was sequenced with immunoSEQ multiplex PCR; TCRdb's copy has only in-frame clones and lacks some. The sample has roughly 120,000 clones; the top ten hold roughly 1%. The sequencing sample was made of PBMCs. Receptors originate from a man in his late teens or twenties in good health and CMV-seronegative.

The chain uses TRBV19 and TRBJ2-1, with 10 bases that match TRBD2. V trimming: 7 bases; J trimming: 7 bases; junction bases outside the gene matches: 10. CDR3 length: 15 residues. Per the germline V gene, CDR1 is LNHDA and CDR2 is SQIVND (reference sequence). CDR3 DNA: TGTGCCAGTACTCTGTCAGCGGGGGGGAGGAATGAGCAGTTCTTC. Encoded protein: CASTLSAGGRNEQFF.

The V and J genes are TRBV9 and TRBJ2-1; tentative D call: TRBD2 (5 bases). Trimming cost V 3 bases and J 7 bases, with 11 bases left between them. Germline-derived CDR1 and CDR2 are SGDLS and YYNGEE. This CDR3 has 13 amino acids. The CDR3 sequence: CASSAFRGNEQFF. The CDR3 DNA follows: TGTGCCAGCAGCGCTTTCAGAGGGAATGAGCAGTTCTTC.

The V gene is TRBV30, the J gene TRBJ1-1; 7 positions match TRBD1. In germline, CDR1 is GTSNPN, CDR2 SVGIG (reference sequence). The V and J ends lost 8 bases and 4 bases, in that order; junction bases with no gene match: 10. The CDR3 length is 13 residues. CDR3 nucleotide sequence: TGTGCCGGGACGACAGGGCGAGGCACTGAAGCTTTCTTT. It translates to CAGTTGRGTEAFF. The full variable domain, with the rest looked up from reference TRBV30 and TRBJ1-1, is SQTIHQWPATLVQPVGSPLSLECTVEGTSNPNLYWYRQAAGRGLQLLFYSVGIGQISSEVPQNLSASRPQDRQFILSSKKLLLSDSGFYLCAGTTGRGTEAFFGQGTRLTVV.

The rearrangement uses TRBV10-3 and TRBJ2-1; 7 nucleotides line up with TRBD2. Per germline, CDR1 ENHRY and CDR2 SYGVKD. With V trimmed by 3 bases and J by 8 bases, 16 bases remained unmatched. CDR3 length equals 17 residues. In nucleotides, the CDR3 is TGTGCCATCAGTGAAAGGGTCGATTCTAGCGGCGGCGATGAGCAGTTCTTC. It yields the protein CAISERVDSSGGDEQFF.

This chain uses TRBV5-1 with TRBJ2-1; the D gene is possibly TRBD1 (7 bases). Germline V gives CDR1 SGHRS, CDR2 YFSETQ. The germline V and J ends were trimmed by 6 bases and 3 bases, with 13 bases remaining between them. The CDR3 runs to 14 residues. CDR3 DNA sequence: TGCGCCAGCACCAGACAGGGACTCTACAATGAGCAGTTCTTC. Protein sequence: CASTRQGLYNEQFF.

The V call is TRBV6-5, the J call TRBJ2-3; perhaps TRBD2 as D (5 bases). This CDR3 spans 15 amino acids. The germline V gene encodes CDR1 MNHEY and CDR2 SVGAGI. Trimming shortened V by 2 bases and J by 2 bases, and 11 bases separated the two germline ends. This CDR3 is CASSYLLTNTDTQYF. CDR3 nucleotide sequence: TGTGCCAGCAGTTACCTATTGACTAACACAGATACGCAGTATTTT.

Note on this clone: The same CDR3 is also encoded by other DNA sequences in this sample. This chain connects TRBV27 to TRBJ1-1; maybe TRBD1 (5 bases). The CDR3 extends over 13 amino acids. Looked up from germline, CDR1 is MNHEY and CDR2 is SMNVEV (reference sequence). V lost 3 bases and J lost 4, with 9 bases in between. The CDR3 here is CASSFRGSTEAFF. The CDR3 DNA reads as TGTGCCAGCAGTTTCCGGGGGAGCACTGAAGCTTTCTTT.

The chain is built from TRBV5-6 and TRBJ1-6, with 7 bases fitting TRBD1. V shed 1 base and J 4 bases; nucleotides not matched to a gene: 2. The CDR3 is 15 residues long. Germline V lookup: CDR1 SGHDT, CDR2 YYEEEE. The DNA of the CDR3 is TGTGCCAGCAGCTTGAGGACAGGATATAATTCACCCCTCCACTTT. Its translation is CASSLRTGYNSPLHF.

The chain has TRBV5-6 and TRBJ1-2, with D unclear. CDR1 and CDR2 from the germline V gene are SGHDT and YYEEEE. Between the trimmed V and J ends, which lost 2 bases and 4 bases, there was a span of 12 bases. The CDR3 covers 14 residues. CDR3 sequence: CASSLQLTGYGYTF. The CDR3 region has the DNA TGTGCCAGCAGCTTACAACTTACGGGCTATGGCTACACCTTC.

The rearrangement joins TRBV6-5 to TRBJ1-1; possible D gene TRBD1, 5 bases. CDR3 size: 12 residues. Germline values: CDR1 MNHEY, CDR2 SVGAGI. Deletions cut 6 bases from V and 9 bases from J, with 14 bases between. The CDR3 protein is CASRSGPGKAFF. The CDR3 DNA follows: TGTGCCAGCAGGTCCGGGCCAGGGAAAGCTTTCTTT.

The J gene is TRBJ1-1, the V gene TRBV5-6; 8 nucleotides agree with TRBD1. With 5 bases clipped from V and 8 bases from J, the junction kept 2 bases outside the gene matches. Per germline, CDR1 SGHDT and CDR2 YYEEEE. The CDR3 extends over 11 amino acids. This chain's CDR3 is CASSRDREAFF. Here the CDR3 DNA reads TGTGCCAGCAGTCGGGACAGGGAAGCTTTCTTT.

V and J are TRBV18 and TRBJ2-7; TRBD2 matches 9 bases. The trim removed 2 bases at V and 4 bases at J, leaving 9 bases unmatched. This CDR3 comprises 16 residues. Germline assignment: CDR1 KGHSH and CDR2 LQKENI. The CDR3 DNA reads TGTGCCAGCTCACCAAGCAGGCTAGCGGGAACGTACGAGCAGTACTTC. Protein product: CASSPSRLAGTYEQYF.

The CDR3 sequence: CASSLPSDEQYF. DNA for the CDR3: TGTGCCAGCAGTCTCCCCAGTGACGAGCAGTACTTC. This chain joins TRBV28 and TRBJ2-7, with D unresolved. Trimming removed 5 bases from V and 5 bases from J, with 10 bases in between. This CDR3 has 12 amino acids. Per the germline V gene, CDR1 is MDHEN and CDR2 is SYDVKM.

This chain uses TRBV15 with TRBJ1-2; a possible D gene is TRBD1 (6 bases). From germline, CDR1 is LNHNV and CDR2 YYDKDF (reference sequence). Trimming shortened V by 0 bases and J by 5 bases, and 13 bases separated the two germline ends. This CDR3 has 15 residues. CDR3: CATSRDYRDLYGYTF. The CDR3 DNA reads as TGTGCCACCAGCAGAGATTACAGGGATTTATATGGCTACACCTTC.

V usage is TRBV7-3 and J usage is TRBJ2-2; 7 bases align to TRBD2. Germline values: CDR1 SGHTA, CDR2 FQGTGA. Trimming removed 5 bases from V and 3 bases from J; junction bases left unmatched: 3. This CDR3 region has 14 residues. The DNA of the CDR3 is TGTGCCAGCAGCCGCGCGGGGGACACCGGGGAGCTGTTTTTT. Encoded protein: CASSRAGDTGELFF.

V and J are TRBV5-1 and TRBJ1-2; D call uncertain. Germline CDR1 and CDR2: SGHRS and YFSETQ. Deletions cut 4 bases from V and 5 bases from J, with 18 bases between. There are 15 residues in the CDR3. DNA for the CDR3: TGCGCCAGCAGCCCAACCATGAGCGGTCCATATGGCTACACCTTC. This encodes CASSPTMSGPYGYTF.

The V call is TRBV7-2, the J call TRBJ2-7, with unresolved D. The V end was cut by 2 bases, the J end by 3 bases, with 8 bases between. The CDR3 extends over 13 amino acids. Germline values: CDR1 SGHTA, CDR2 FQGNSA. The CDR3 reads CASSLITVYEQYF. Here the CDR3 DNA reads TGTGCCAGCAGCTTAATTACTGTCTACGAGCAGTACTTC.

The rearrangement links TRBV14 to TRBJ2-7, with TRBD1 as a possible D gene (5 bases). CDR3 length equals 13 residues. Germline CDR1 reads SGHDN; CDR2 reads FVKESK. V shed 0 bases and J shed 3 bases, with 6 bases lying between them. In DNA form, the CDR3 reads TGTGCCAGCAGCCAAGACAGGGTCTACGAGCAGTACTTC. Translated, it gives CASSQDRVYEQYF.

The chain joins TRBV30 to TRBJ1-2, with TRBD1 as a possible D gene (5 bases). Trimming cost V 7 bases and J 8 bases, with 14 bases left between them. Looked up from germline, CDR1 is GTSNPN and CDR2 is SVGIG (reference sequence). The length of the CDR3 is 11 residues. CDR3 sequence reads: CALEEGLGYTF. Written as DNA, the CDR3 is TGTGCCTTAGAGGAGGGGCTCGGCTACACCTTC.

The rearrangement links TRBV6-1 to TRBJ2-3, with D possibly TRBD2 on 6 matching bases. Germline V gene data show CDR1 as MNHNS and CDR2 as SASEGT. The length of the CDR3 is 14 residues. V was shortened by 5 bases and J by 0 bases, with 9 bases between the two germline ends. Here the CDR3 reads CASSKSGSTDTQYF. The CDR3 DNA reads TGTGCCAGCAGTAAAAGCGGGAGCACAGATACGCAGTATTTT.

This sequence joins TRBV30 and TRBJ2-1; D ambiguous. Germline-derived CDR1 and CDR2 are GTSNPN and SVGIG (reference sequence). This CDR3 contains 13 residues. V lost 0 bases to trimming and J lost 9 bases, with 12 bases between them. Here the CDR3 DNA reads TGTGCCTGGAGTGTACTTGAGACGGGTGAGCAGTTCTTC. Residues: CAWSVLETGEQFF.

The chain couples TRBV27 to TRBJ1-2, with TRBD1 as a possible D gene (6 bases). Trimming shortened V by 4 bases and J by 7 bases, and 13 bases separated the two germline ends. The length of the CDR3 is 13 residues. Germline CDR1 and CDR2: MNHEY and SMNVEV (reference sequence). CDR3 DNA: TGTGCCAGCAGTTCCTATCCAGGGGTTGGCTACACCTTC. Protein: CASSSYPGVGYTF.

The chain joins TRBV19 to TRBJ2-5, with D possibly matching TRBD2 (6 bases). The CDR3 is 16 residues long. Germline CDR1 and CDR2: LNHDA and SQIVND (reference sequence). V lost 1 base and J 6 bases, leaving 18 bases between the germline ends. The CDR3 nucleotides are TGTGCCAGTAGTATAGCGTGGCGGGGATTGGTAAAGACCCAGTACTTC. Translated: CASSIAWRGLVKTQYF.

The chain links TRBV30 to TRBJ1-1, with 7 positions matching TRBD1. Looked up from germline, CDR1 is GTSNPN and CDR2 is SVGIG (reference sequence). V shed 4 bases, J shed 5 bases, and the junction held 13 bases outside the gene matches. The CDR3 covers 15 residues. This CDR3 is CAWNGVGGGGTEAFF. The CDR3 DNA reads as TGTGCCTGGAACGGGGTAGGGGGCGGTGGAACTGAAGCTTTCTTT.

The gene calls are TRBV27 and TRBJ2-4, with 7 bases aligning to TRBD2. The CDR3 is 15 amino acids. V trimming: 6 bases; J trimming: 0 bases; junction bases outside the gene matches: 5. Germline V gene sequence: CDR1 MNHEY, CDR2 SMNVEV (reference sequence). CDR3: CASRGRAGAKNIQYF. DNA for the CDR3: TGTGCCAGCAGGGGGAGGGCCGGAGCCAAAAACATTCAGTACTTC.